This TCR beta chain was captured in a study of CD8+ T cells in alopecia areata. Findings of the study overall: Scalp data also include sequences from resident alphabeta T cells of normal skin. Lesional scalp, especially alopecia totalis/universalis, showed higher clonality than normal scalp.

As part of sample collection, lesional scalp punch biopsies and peripheral blood were taken from alopecia areata patients. PBMCs, the starting material, were the source of sorted CD4+ and CD8+ T cells. On this clone: Antigen specificity is unknown.

From germline, CDR1 is GTSNPN and CDR2 SVGIG (reference sequence). The CDR3 length is 13 residues. Trimming cost V 3 bases and J 8 bases, with 13 bases left between them. Following extraction, RNA underwent reverse transcription to cDNA, which served as the sequencing template. Profiled with immunoSEQ multiplex PCR; TCRdb holds only in-frame clones, not every one. The sample carries about 130,000 clones, around 49% recorded once. This sequence was found in a human donor with alopecia areata. The material sequenced was CD8+ T cells sorted from blood, taken at week 0. The V call is TRBV30, the J call TRBJ1-4; no clear D gene. CDR3 nucleotides: TGTGCCTGGAGCCTAGGGCAGGTGGAAAAACTGTTTTTT. Its protein product is CAWSLGQVEKLFF.